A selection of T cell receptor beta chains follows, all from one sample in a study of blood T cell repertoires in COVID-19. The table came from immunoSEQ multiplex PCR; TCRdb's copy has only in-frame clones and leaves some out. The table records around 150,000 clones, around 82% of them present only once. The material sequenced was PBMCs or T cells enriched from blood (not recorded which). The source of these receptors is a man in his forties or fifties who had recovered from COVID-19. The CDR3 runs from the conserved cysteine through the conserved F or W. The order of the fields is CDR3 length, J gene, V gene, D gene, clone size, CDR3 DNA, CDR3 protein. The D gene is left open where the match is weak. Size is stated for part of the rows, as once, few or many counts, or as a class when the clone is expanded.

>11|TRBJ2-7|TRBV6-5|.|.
TGTGCCAGTGTACGGGGGAACGAGCAGTACTTC
CASVRGNEQYF
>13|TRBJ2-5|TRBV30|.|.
TGTGCCTGGAATTTCGGCAGGGCTGAGACCCAGTACTTC
CAWNFGRAETQYF
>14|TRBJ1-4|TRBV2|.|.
TGTGCCAGCTCCTTCGACACAGTTAATGAAAAACTGTTTTTT
CASSFDTVNEKLFF
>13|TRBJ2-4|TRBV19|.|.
TGTGCCAGTAGTATAGGCCGGAGTAACATTCAGTACTTC
CASSIGRSNIQYF
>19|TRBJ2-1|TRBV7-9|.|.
TGTGCCAGCAGCTTAGCCGGGTTGGGGGCGCGAAGCTCCTACAATGAGCAGTTCTTC
CASSLAGLGARSSYNEQFF
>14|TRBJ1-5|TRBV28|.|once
TGTGCCAGCAGTCCACCTCTGGGGGCTCAGCCCCAGCATTTT
CASSPPLGAQPQHF
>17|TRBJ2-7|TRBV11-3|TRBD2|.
TGTGCCAGCAGCTTAGAAGTGTGGACTAGCGGGGCATACGAGCAGTACTTC
CASSLEVWTSGAYEQYF
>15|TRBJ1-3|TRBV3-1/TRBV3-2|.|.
TGTGCCAGCAGCGTGCGCCGGGGCTCTGGAAACACCATATATTTT
CASSVRRGSGNTIYF
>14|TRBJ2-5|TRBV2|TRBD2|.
TGTGCCAGCATGCTACTAGCGTTAGGAGAGACCCAGTACTTC
CASMLLALGETQYF
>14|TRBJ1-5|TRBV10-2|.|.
TGCGCCAGCAGTGCTAGCGGGCCTGGTCAGCCCCAGCATTTT
CASSASGPGQPQHF
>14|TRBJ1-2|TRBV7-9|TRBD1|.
TGTGCCAGCAGCTTAGGGACAGGAGCTATCGGCTACACCTTC
CASSLGTGAIGYTF
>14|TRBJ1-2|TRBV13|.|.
TGTGCCAGCAGCTTAGGTTCTCCTAACTATGGCTACACCTTC
CASSLGSPNYGYTF
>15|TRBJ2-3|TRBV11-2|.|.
TGTGCCAGCAGCTTATTTGCGGGGGCCGGAGATACGCAGTATTTT
CASSLFAGAGDTQYF
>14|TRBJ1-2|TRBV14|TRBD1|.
TGTGCCAGCATACCGACAGGGAGAGGCTATGGCTACACCTTC
CASIPTGRGYGYTF
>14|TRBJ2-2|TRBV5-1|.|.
TGCGCCAGCAGGAGCACTTCGAACACCGGGGAGCTGTTTTTT
CASRSTSNTGELFF
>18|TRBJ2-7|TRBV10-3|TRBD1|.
TGTGCCATCAGTGAGTTCCCCCAGGGGGATTTCTTCTCCTACGAGCAGTACTTC
CAISEFPQGDFFSYEQYF
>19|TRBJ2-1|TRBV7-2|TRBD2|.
TGTGCCAGCAGCTCTCCCTACGGGACTAGCGGGGGGGCTGGTGATGAGCAGTTCTTC
CASSSPYGTSGGAGDEQFF
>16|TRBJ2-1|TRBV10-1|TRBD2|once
TGCGCCAGCAGTGAGTCGACTAGCGGGACGTACAATGAGCAGTTCTTC
CASSESTSGTYNEQFF
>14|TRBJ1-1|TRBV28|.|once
TGTGCCAGCAGTTTACAAACAGGGACCTATGAAGCTTTCTTT
CASSLQTGTYEAFF
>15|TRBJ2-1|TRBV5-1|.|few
TGCGCCAGCAGCTCGAGCAGGTCCATAGGAGGTGAGCAGTTCTTC
CASSSSRSIGGEQFF
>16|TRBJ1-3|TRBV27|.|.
TGTGCCAGCAGTTTATTGTCCGGGGGGTCAGGAAACACCATATATTTT
CASSLLSGGSGNTIYF
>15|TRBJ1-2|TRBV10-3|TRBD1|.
TGTGCCATCACTCGAGGACAGGGGGGACTATCTGGCTACACCTTC
CAITRGQGGLSGYTF
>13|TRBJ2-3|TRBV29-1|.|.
TGCAGCGTTGTCAGGGCCCCCCGAGATACGCAGTATTTT
CSVVRAPRDTQYF
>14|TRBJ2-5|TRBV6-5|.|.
TGTGCCAGCAGTTGGCACCGGGTTGGGGAGACCCAGTACTTC
CASSWHRVGETQYF
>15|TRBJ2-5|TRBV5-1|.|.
TGCGCCAGCAGCTTCGGGGGATACTTCCAAGAGACCCAGTACTTC
CASSFGGYFQETQYF
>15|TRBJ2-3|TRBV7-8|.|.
TGTGCCAGCAGCTCTCGGACTACCTTCACAGATACGCAGTATTTT
CASSSRTTFTDTQYF
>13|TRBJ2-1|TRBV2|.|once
TGTGCCAGCACCGCGGGGGCGTACAATGAGCAGTTCTTC
CASTAGAYNEQFF
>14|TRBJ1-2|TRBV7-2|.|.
TGTGCCAGCAGCTTGGAGAGCGTTGACTATGGCTACACCTTC
CASSLESVDYGYTF
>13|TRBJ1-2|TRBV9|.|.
TGTGCCAGCAGCAGGGAAGGGCGGGATGGCTACACCTTC
CASSREGRDGYTF
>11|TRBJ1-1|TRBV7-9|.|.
TGTGCCAGCAGCCTAAACACTGAAGCTTTCTTT
CASSLNTEAFF
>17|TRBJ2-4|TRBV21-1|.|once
TGTGCCAGCAGCAAAGATGGGACAGGTGGCCCAAAAAACATTCAGTACTTC
CASSKDGTGGPKNIQYF
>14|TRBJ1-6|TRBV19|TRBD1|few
TGTGCCAGTAGCGAACAGGGGGCGAATTCACCCCTCCACTTT
CASSEQGANSPLHF
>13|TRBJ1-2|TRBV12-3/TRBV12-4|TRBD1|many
TGTGCCAGCAGCCCGGGACAGGGGGTAGGCTACACCTTC
CASSPGQGVGYTF
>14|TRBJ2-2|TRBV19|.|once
TGTGCCAGTAGTGCTTACGGAGATACCGGGGAGCTGTTTTTT
CASSAYGDTGELFF
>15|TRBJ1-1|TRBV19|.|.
TGTGCCAGTAGTATTAGCGCGACTGGGAACACTGAAGCTTTCTTT
CASSISATGNTEAFF
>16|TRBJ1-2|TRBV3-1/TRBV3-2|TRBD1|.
TGTGCCAGCAGCCAAGGCCCGGGACAGGCGAACTATGGCTACACCTTC
CASSQGPGQANYGYTF
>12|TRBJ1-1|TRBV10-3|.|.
TGTGCCATTCAAGGGCCAGGGACTGAAGCTTTCTTT
CAIQGPGTEAFF